The source of this T cell receptor beta chain is a study of T cells after yellow fever vaccination. General study points: The study noted that FACS-sorted repertoires could contain abundant clonotypes contaminating from the bulk population. After the booster, 96% of CD4 and more than 75% of CD8 primary-response clones were re-detected.

TCRdb processed the 5' RACE reads anew with MiXCR; each CDR3 protein has one entry. There are 12,000 or so distinct CDR3 sequences in the sample; 5.5% to 6% occur only once, and less than 0.95% lies in the top ten. Germline lookup yields CDR1 MDHEN and CDR2 SYDVKM. There are 17 residues in the CDR3. V was pared by 2 bases and J by 2 bases, with 5 bases of the junction left unmatched. At least ten counts were recorded for this clonotype. The TCR originated in a man aged 30 to 39 who received the YFV17D yellow fever vaccine. The source material was PBMCs, either bulk or a sorted T-cell subset (CD4+, CD8+, memory, or dextramer-sorted; not recorded which), sampled on the day of the yellow fever booster vaccination. The chain couples TRBV28 to TRBJ2-1; TRBD2 matches 11 bases. The CDR3 DNA follows: TGTGCCAGCAGTTTAGGGGAGACTAGCGGGGCCTACAATGAGCAGTTCTTC. It encodes CASSLGETSGAYNEQFF.